The T cell receptor beta chain described here comes from a study of blood T cell repertoires in COVID-19. At the level of the study: Samples representing acute and convalescent COVID-19 were sourced from the United States, Italy and Spain. T cells, B-cell-depleted T cells, or PBMCs supplied cDNA or gDNA.

The germline V gene encodes CDR1 MNHNY and CDR2 SVGAGI (reference sequence). Trimming took 6 bases from V and 4 from J, leaving 15 bases between them. This CDR3 comprises 14 residues. Study processing details: Amplification of reference gene primers provided the estimated nucleated cell counts. Clones were read by immunoSEQ multiplex PCR, and TCRdb kept only the in-frame ones, dropping some. V and J calls and clone size follow that table, whereas D and trimming were derived from the DNA. Altogether about 200,000 clones are present, around 86% being singletons, with the ten largest covering around 4.5%.

The chain uses TRBV6-6 and TRBJ1-2, with D hard to call. The origin of this receptor is a man aged 45-60 years with acute or convalescent COVID-19. Source material: peripheral blood. The CDR3 sequence is CASRGPDNPYGYTF. CDR3 DNA sequence: TGTGCCAGCAGGGGTCCCGACAACCCCTATGGCTACACCTTC.